Detailed here is one TCR beta chain. Its specificity is not known. From germline, CDR1 is SGHTA and CDR2 FQGNSA. The CDR3 length is 13 residues. The V and J ends lost 4 bases and 7 bases respectively, with 13 bases between them. These data come from a study of breast tumors, draining lymph nodes, adjacent tissues. General study findings and limits: Data only fit, rather than demonstrated, lymph node origin of most tumor T cells. The data were judged consistent with most tumor T cells coming from lymph node and expanding in tumor.

TCRdb independently ran MiXCR on the multiplex PCR reads; one entry per CDR3 protein. The table has 130,000 or so distinct CDR3 sequences, roughly 33% seen once. Axillary draining lymph nodes of breast cancer patients supplied the node samples. The chain is built from TRBV7-2 and TRBJ2-5; D is possibly TRBD2 (5 bases). Source material: axillary lymph node tissue. The receptor was isolated from a female donor with breast cancer. Some clones in this sample may be carry-over from other donors' samples. The CDR3 nucleotides are TGTGCCAGCAGCTGGCCGAGACGGGGGACCCAGTACTTC. As protein: CASSWPRRGTQYF.